This section outlines one T cell receptor (beta chain) sequence together with its context. Its antigen is currently unknown. Repertoires were generated with immunoSEQ multiplex PCR, while TCRdb's copy carries only in-frame clones and drops some. The sample records more than 50,000 clones, approximately 87% being singletons. This sample was included in a study of pediatric ulcerative colitis. V lost 4 bases and J lost 5, with 11 bases in between. Germline CDR1 and CDR2: MGHRA and YSYEKL. The CDR3 runs to 13 residues. Findings of the study overall: Repertoires came from total lymphocyte DNA, so rare subsets like regulatory T cells may be missed. In rectum, acute severe colitis had expanded clones and less diversity. Two rectal clonotypes were found only in ulcerative colitis patients, all of them.

The origin of this receptor is a boy between 10 and 17 years old who was a control in a study of pediatric ulcerative colitis. The chain carries TRBV4-1 and TRBJ1-1; D is ambiguous. Source material: blood. This CDR3 reads CASSPRLGTEAFF. CDR3 in DNA: TGCGCCAGCAGCCCCCGATTAGGAACTGAAGCTTTCTTT.